These 10 T cell receptor beta chains were all obtained from the same sample, sequenced in a study of T-cell reconstitution after alpha-beta-depleted transplantation in children. The authors prepared the TCRbeta library with unique molecular identifiers. TCRdb called the PCR reads again in MiXCR, with one record for every CDR3 protein. This sample has around 100,000 distinct CDR3 sequences; 10% occur once, and the top ten carry around 34%. The sample here was PBMCs, taken before TCRalphabeta/CD19-depleted stem cell transplant. The receptors shown here come from a boy between 2 and 15 years old with acute lymphoblastic leukemia, due to receive a stem cell transplant.

The chain employs TRBV30 and TRBJ2-1; TRBD2 is a possible D gene (5 bases). Germline V gene data show CDR1 as GTSNPN and CDR2 as SVGIG (reference sequence). The CDR3 contains 16 residues. CDR3: CAASVGSVPSYNEQFF. CDR3 nucleotides: TGTGCTGCATCCGTCGGTAGCGTCCCCTCCTACAATGAGCAGTTCTTC.

The V call is TRBV5-1, the J call TRBJ2-3; D uncertain. Germline CDR1 SGHRS, CDR2 YFSETQ. Deletions cut 3 bases from V and 1 base from J, with 12 bases between. This CDR3 spans 15 amino acids. The CDR3 DNA is TGCGCCAGCAGCTACGGACGACCTGGCACAGATACGCAGTATTTT. Translation gives CASSYGRPGTDTQYF.

This clonotype came up many times. CDR3 amino acids: CASSKDRGATDTQYF. Written as DNA, the CDR3 is TGCGCCAGCAGTAAGGACAGGGGTGCCACAGATACGCAGTATTTT. This chain links TRBV5-1 with TRBJ2-3, with 9 bases matching TRBD1. This CDR3 comprises 15 residues. The junction had 6 bases not matched to a gene; V was cut back by 5 bases and J by 2 bases. Germline CDR1 is SGHRS and CDR2 is YFSETQ.

This clonotype was found a few times. The rearrangement joins TRBV5-1 to TRBJ2-1; 10 bases fit TRBD2. CDR3 length: 19 amino acids. In germline, CDR1 is SGHRS, CDR2 YFSETQ. V was pared by 1 base and J by 5 bases, with 15 bases of the junction left unmatched. The CDR3 region has the DNA TGCGCCAGCAGCTTGTGGGGGGTGATGACTAGCGGGCAGAACAATGAGCAGTTCTTC. The encoded protein is CASSLWGVMTSGQNNEQFF. Using reference TRBV5-1 and TRBJ2-1 for the parts outside the CDR3, the full variable domain is KAGVTQTPRYLIKTRGQQVTLSCSPISGHRSVSWYQQTPGQGLQFLFEYFSETQRNKGNFPGRFSGRQFSNSRSEMNVSTLELGDSALYLCASSLWGVMTSGQNNEQFFGPGTRLTVL.

The chain joins TRBV25-1 to TRBJ1-1; TRBD1 might be the D (6 bases). Germline loops: CDR1 MGHDK, CDR2 SYGVNS. The CDR3 is made up of 14 amino acids. V was trimmed by 8 bases and J by 3 bases, leaving 16 bases between them. The CDR3 region has the DNA TGTGCCAGCGGGGGCGGGGGCGCAGACACTGAAGCTTTCTTT. Translated: CASGGGGADTEAFF.

The chain uses TRBV20-1 and TRBJ2-7; D call uncertain. V lost 3 bases and J 1 base, leaving 7 bases between the germline ends. The CDR3 runs 12 residues. CDR1 is DFQATT and CDR2 is SNEGSKA in the germline V gene (reference sequence). The CDR3 loop is CSASGFSYEQYF. The CDR3 nucleotides are TGCAGTGCTAGCGGCTTTTCCTACGAGCAGTACTTC.

CDR3 protein: CASSEIPRGGDQPQHF. DNA of the CDR3: TGTGCCAGCAGTGAAATCCCCAGGGGAGGGGATCAGCCCCAGCATTTT. The genes are TRBV2 and TRBJ1-5, with a weak D call TRBD1 (6 bases). CDR1 is SNHLY, CDR2 FYNNEI, per germline. Trimming shortened V by 2 bases and J by 5 bases, and 16 bases separated the two germline ends. The CDR3 spans 16 residues.

The chain uses TRBV28 and TRBJ1-2, with D unclear. V was shortened by 3 bases and J by 6 bases, with 17 bases between the two germline ends. CDR1 is MDHEN and CDR2 is SYDVKM in the germline V gene. The CDR3 runs to 15 residues. The CDR3 region is CASSFIVIGSHGYTF. The CDR3 region has the DNA TGTGCCAGCAGTTTCATAGTTATCGGCAGCCATGGCTACACCTTC.

This clonotype appeared a few times. CDR3 bases: TGCGCCAGCAGCTGGACTGGGGATTTAAGGGAGCTGTTTTTT. Encoded protein: CASSWTGDLRELFF. This chain connects TRBV5-1 to TRBJ2-2; tentative D call: TRBD2 (5 bases). V lost 3 bases and J 9 bases, leaving 15 bases between the germline ends. This CDR3 region has 14 residues. Germline CDR1 is SGHRS and CDR2 is YFSETQ.

The chain carries TRBV5-6 and TRBJ2-7; the match to TRBD1 covers 7 bases. The CDR3 loop spans 13 amino acids. The J segment lost 3 bases and the V segment lost 3 bases, leaving 3 bases of the junction unmatched. Germline V gene lookup returns CDR1 SGHDT and CDR2 YYEEEE. The CDR3 nucleotides are TGTGCCAGCAGCTCACAGGGGATCTACGAGCAGTACTTC. Amino acid sequence: CASSSQGIYEQYF.